These 19 T cell receptor beta chains came from one sample sequenced in a study of naive and memory T cell subsets. A UMI-containing oligonucleotide was joined by 3' ligation to the TCR cDNA template. Ligated cDNA underwent four rounds of PCR with nested alpha and beta constant region primers and SP2. Via MiXCR, TCRdb re-called the 5' RACE reads, giving one row per CDR3 protein. Found here are tens of thousands of distinct CDR3 sequences, 7.6% of them singletons; the top ten hold more than 7.5%. The receptors were gathered from a female donor in good health.

At least ten counts were recorded for this clonotype. This rearrangement joins TRBV7-8 to TRBJ1-1, with 11 bases that match TRBD1. Germline CDR1 and CDR2: SGHVS and FQNEAQ. The CDR3 sequence is 17 residues long. V trimming: 3 bases; J trimming: 1 base; junction bases outside the gene matches: 7. This chain's CDR3 is CASSFRTGGFENTEAFF. CDR3 DNA: TGTGCCAGCAGCTTTCGGACAGGGGGCTTTGAGAACACTGAAGCTTTCTTT. The full variable domain, in which reference TRBV7-8 and TRBJ1-1 provide the parts outside the CDR3, is GAGVSQSPRYKVAKRGQDVALRCDPISGHVSLFWYQQALGQGPEFLTYFQNEAQLDKSGLPSDRFFAERPEGSVSTLKIQRTQQEDSAVYLCASSFRTGGFENTEAFFGQGTRLTVV.

This clonotype was counted ten times or more. The chain links TRBV4-3 to TRBJ1-6, with a tentative D call TRBD1 (6 bases). Trimming left V 1 base short and J 10 bases short, with 14 bases between. The CDR3 totals 15 residues. Germline CDR1 and CDR2: LGHNA and YSLEER. CDR3 in amino acids: CASSQGNRARSPLHF. CDR3 DNA sequence: TGCGCCAGCAGCCAAGGGAACAGGGCACGCTCACCCCTCCACTTT.

This clonotype was picked up many times. The V call is TRBV7-3, the J call TRBJ1-6; possibly TRBD1 for D (6 bases). Germline values: CDR1 SGHTA, CDR2 FQGTGA. V shed 4 bases and J shed 10 bases, with 17 bases lying between them. The CDR3 has 15 amino acids. CDR3 sequence: CASSSKGVVGSPLHF. As DNA, the CDR3 is TGTGCCAGCAGCTCGAAGGGGGTGGTAGGGTCACCCCTCCACTTT.

This clonotype came up many times. The chain uses TRBV14 and TRBJ1-1, with 8 bases lining up with TRBD1. CDR1 and CDR2 (germline): SGHDN, FVKESK. CDR3 size: 14 residues. The junction had 6 bases not matched to a gene; V was cut back by 0 bases and J by 9 bases. CDR3 residues: CASSQDRRQGKAFF. CDR3 sequence (DNA): TGTGCCAGCAGCCAAGATCGCCGACAGGGGAAAGCTTTCTTT.

Points on this clonotype: This may come from a read error, since a much larger clone is one base off. This chain uses TRBV3-1 with TRBJ2-1, with 9 bases fitting TRBD2. The CDR3 is 17 amino acids. The J segment lost 2 bases and the V segment lost 1 base, leaving 6 bases of the junction unmatched. CDR1 is LGHDT and CDR2 is YNNKEL in the germline V gene (reference sequence). CDR3 protein: CASSQGTSGRAYNEQFF. The DNA of the CDR3 is TGTGCCAGCAGCCAAGGCACTAGCGGGCGCGCCTACAATGAGCAGTTCTTC.

The sample holds many counts of this clonotype. CDR3 sequence: CASSLAEGTVAFF. The CDR3 nucleotides read TGTGCCAGCAGTTTAGCAGAGGGGACTGTGGCTTTCTTT. The chain joins TRBV12-3 or TRBV12-4 to TRBJ1-1; TRBD1 might be the D (5 bases). Trimming stripped 0 bases from V and 11 bases from J, with 13 bases between. CDR3 size: 13 residues.

The table lists this clonotype with many counts. V gene TRBV12-3 or TRBV12-4 combines with J gene TRBJ1-5; 8 bases fit TRBD1. This CDR3 is 15 amino acids long. J gave up 4 bases and V 0 bases, and 2 bases lay outside the gene matches. CDR3 sequence (DNA): TGTGCCAGCAGTTTAGCGAGACAGGGGAATCAGCCCCAGCATTTT. It yields the protein CASSLARQGNQPQHF.

This clonotype was counted ten times or more. V gene TRBV20-1 combines with J gene TRBJ2-5; 10 nucleotides align to TRBD2. Germline assignment: CDR1 DFQATT and CDR2 SNEGSKA (reference sequence). V trimming: 5 bases; J trimming: 7 bases; junction bases outside the gene matches: 13. The CDR3 extends over 15 amino acids. The CDR3 nucleotides are TGCAGTGCTCCATTTGGTCAGCGGGGGGGCCTGACCCAGTACTTC. This translates into CSAPFGQRGGLTQYF.

The genes are TRBV28 and TRBJ2-3, with D uncertain. Trimming cost V 2 bases and J 2 bases, with 2 bases left between them. CDR3 size: 12 residues. Germline V gene lookup returns CDR1 MDHEN and CDR2 SYDVKM. CDR3 loop: CASSLLTDTQYF. The CDR3 region has the DNA TGTGCCAGCAGTTTACTCACAGATACGCAGTATTTT.

This clonotype came up a few times. The V and J genes are TRBV14 and TRBJ2-3; 12 bases are a match to TRBD2. This CDR3 has 14 residues. Germline V gene lookup returns CDR1 SGHDN and CDR2 FVKESK. With 4 bases clipped from V and 12 bases from J, the junction kept 8 bases outside the gene matches. The CDR3 DNA reads as TGTGCCAGCAGCCCGGCGACTAGCGGGGGCCCTCAGTATTTT. Protein: CASSPATSGGPQYF.

The genes are TRBV4-2 and TRBJ2-7; 9 nucleotides line up with TRBD1. Germline V gives CDR1 LGHNA, CDR2 YNFKEQ. This CDR3 has 14 residues. V dropped 4 bases and J dropped 6; count of bases not matched to a gene: 7. The CDR3 loop is CASSPGQGLSEQYF. CDR3 coding DNA: TGTGCCAGCAGCCCCGGACAGGGGTTGTCCGAGCAGTACTTC.

The chain uses TRBV6-1 and TRBJ2-5; 11 positions agree with TRBD1. CDR1 is MNHNS, CDR2 SASEGT, per germline. This CDR3 is 17 amino acids long. The junction had 13 bases not matched to a gene; V was cut back by 4 bases and J by 6 bases. For the CDR3, the DNA is TGTGCCAGCAGTGCCCACGGGGACAGGGGGAACCCTAAGACCCAGTACTTC. Translating it yields CASSAHGDRGNPKTQYF.

Only a few counts were recorded for this clonotype. This chain links TRBV7-9 with TRBJ2-2; D tentatively reads TRBD1 or TRBD2 (5 bases each). V lost 8 bases and J lost 5, with 21 bases in between. CDR3 length: 16 amino acids. The germline V gene has CDR1 SEHNR and CDR2 FQNEAQ (reference sequence). Here the CDR3 DNA reads TGTGCCAGCTCTGTGTCGGGGCAGCGCCGAACCGGGGAGCTGTTTTTT. As protein: CASSVSGQRRTGELFF. Drawing the rest from reference TRBV7-9 and TRBJ2-2, the complete variable domain is DTGVSQNPRHKITKRGQNVTFRCDPISEHNRLYWYRQTLGQGPEFLTYFQNEAQLEKSRLLSDRFSAERPKGSFSTLEIQRTEQGDSAMYLCASSVSGQRRTGELFFGEGSRLTVL.

This clonotype has at least ten counts. The chain joins TRBV6-2 or TRBV6-3 to TRBJ1-5; 7 bases agree with TRBD1. The CDR3 contains 14 residues. J lost 7 bases, V lost 7 bases, and 10 bases had no gene match. Germline assignment: CDR1 MNHEY and CDR2 SVGEGT. The CDR3 loop reads CASTVTGVRQPQHF. DNA for the CDR3: TGTGCCAGCACTGTAACAGGGGTAAGGCAGCCCCAGCATTTT.

The J gene is TRBJ2-7, the V gene TRBV5-6, with D perhaps TRBD1 (6 bases). The CDR3 spans 12 residues. Germline V gives CDR1 SGHDT, CDR2 YYEEEE. Trimming removed 6 bases at V and 4 bases at J, with 11 bases between. The CDR3: CASTQQGYEQYF. The CDR3 DNA is TGTGCCAGCACCCAACAGGGTTACGAGCAGTACTTC.

The sample holds many counts of this clonotype. In DNA form, the CDR3 reads TGTGCCAGCAGTTACTCGGAGCAATTAAAGCCTGGAAACACCATATATTTT. Amino acid sequence: CASSYSEQLKPGNTIYF. J is TRBJ1-3 and V is TRBV6-5; the D is unclear. The V gene's germline CDR1 is MNHEY and CDR2 SVGAGI. The ends were cut back, 0 bases at V and 2 bases at J, with 14 bases in the middle. This CDR3 is 17 amino acids long.

The table lists this clonotype with many counts. The V and J genes are TRBV3-1 and TRBJ2-7, with D hard to call. This CDR3 has 15 residues. The V end lost 0 bases, the J end lost 3 bases, and 12 bases lay between the germline ends. Germline loops: CDR1 LGHDT, CDR2 YNNKEL (reference sequence). The CDR3 nucleotides are TGTGCCAGCAGCCAAGATATGAGGACGGTCTACGAGCAGTACTTC. Protein: CASSQDMRTVYEQYF.

Of note for this clonotype: One junction end does not reproduce the germline sequence, and a read error may be involved. The CDR3 DNA is TGTGTCAGCAGTGAAAACCAGTGGGGCTACACCTTC. Protein product: CVSSENQWGYTF. V is TRBV6-1 and J is TRBJ1-2; no definite D call. This CDR3 comprises 12 residues. The V gene's germline CDR1 is MNHNS and CDR2 SASEGT.

This clonotype was seen only a few times. The J gene is TRBJ2-1, the V gene TRBV28, with D maybe TRBD2 (6 bases). Per the germline V gene, CDR1 is MDHEN and CDR2 is SYDVKM. Trimming stripped 2 bases from V and 1 base from J, with 12 bases between. This CDR3 has 16 residues. The CDR3 protein is CASSLGGVSSYNEQFF. CDR3 coding DNA: TGTGCCAGCAGTTTAGGAGGGGTTTCATCCTACAATGAGCAGTTCTTC.